This T cell receptor (beta chain) is drawn from a study of Ad26.COV2.S vaccination and SARS-CoV-2 variants. Overall study findings and caveats: Vaccinated individuals (as opposed to placebo recipients) had higher spike-specific TCR breadth.

Method: immunoSEQ multiplex PCR; TCRdb's copy keeps in-frame clones and lacks some. The repertoire holds 440,000 or so clones, with nearly 90% as singletons. V dropped 5 bases and J dropped 4 bases, with 20 bases sitting between them. CDR1 is LNHDA and CDR2 is SQIVND in the germline V gene (reference sequence). The CDR3 has 16 amino acids. In regard to this clone: What it binds is not known.

As to treatment: around 19 received Ad26.COV2.S at low or high dose, single or two shots; roughly five received placebo; per-sample allocation not given. Each sample was drawn 63 days after the first injection (of vaccine or placebo). In Boston, the donor was an adult between 18-55 years of age. The TCR was taken from a person between 18 and 59 years old who received the Ad26.COV2.S COVID-19 vaccine or a placebo. Sample: peripheral blood, taken in a trial of Ad26.COV2.S vaccine versus placebo. The rearrangement uses TRBV19 and TRBJ1-2; D remains ambiguous. The CDR3 nucleotides read TGTGCCAGTAGTCCACGGACGGTACTAGGCGGCTATGGCTACACCTTC. Protein sequence: CASSPRTVLGGYGYTF.